The 22 T cell receptor beta chains given below trace back to one sample, sequenced in a study of blood T cell repertoires in COVID-19. Libraries were prepared by immunoSEQ multiplex PCR; TCRdb keeps only in-frame clonotypes and omits some of them. The table lists 250,000 to 350,000 clones, 70% to 90% of them singletons. Sequenced material: PBMCs or T cells enriched from blood (not recorded which). The origin of the receptors is a woman aged 60-75 years in a cohort exposed to, infected with or recovered from COVID-19 (not recorded which).

The chain carries TRBV28 and TRBJ1-1; the D is unclear. The CDR3 contains 13 residues. Germline CDR1 and CDR2: MDHEN and SYDVKM. The V and J ends lost 8 bases and 0 bases respectively, with 10 bases between them. In DNA, the CDR3 is TGTGCCAGCGGCCTGCCCATGAACACTGAAGCTTTCTTT. Translated, it gives CASGLPMNTEAFF.

There are a few counts of this clone. The chain uses TRBV4-1 and TRBJ1-2; the D gene is possibly TRBD1 (5 bases). Germline-derived CDR1 and CDR2 are MGHRA and YSYEKL. This CDR3 is built from 14 residues. V shed 0 bases and J shed 5 bases, with 10 bases lying between them. The CDR3 region is CASSQDQGRYGYTF. The CDR3 DNA reads as TGCGCCAGCAGCCAAGATCAGGGAAGGTATGGCTACACCTTC.

The rearrangement uses TRBV30 and TRBJ1-3; D is unclear. CDR3 length equals 12 residues. In germline, CDR1 is GTSNPN, CDR2 SVGIG (reference sequence). Trimming stripped 5 bases from V and 0 bases from J, with 5 bases between. The CDR3 region is CAWGSSGNTIYF. CDR3 in DNA: TGTGCCTGGGGCAGCTCTGGAAACACCATATATTTT.

CDR3 sequence: CASGRSTDTQYF. The CDR3 DNA sequence: TGTGCCAGCGGGAGAAGCACAGATACGCAGTATTTT. This chain uses TRBV28 with TRBJ2-3; D might be TRBD2 (5 bases). This CDR3 is built from 12 residues. The V end was cut by 8 bases, the J end by 0 bases, with 6 bases between. Germline CDR1 and CDR2: MDHEN and SYDVKM.

V is TRBV12-5 and J is TRBJ1-3, with D hard to call. CDR1 and CDR2 from the germline V gene are LGHNT and FRNRAP. The CDR3 loop spans 16 amino acids. V was clipped by 5 bases and J by 0 bases, with 14 bases between them. The CDR3 here is CASGPLAAFSGNTIYF. As DNA, the CDR3 is TGTGCTAGTGGTCCCCTCGCGGCTTTCTCTGGAAACACCATATATTTT. Filled out from reference TRBV12-5 and TRBJ1-3, the complete variable domain reads DARVTQTPRHKVTEMGQEVTMRCQPILGHNTVFWYRQTMMQGLELLAYFRNRAPLDDSGMPKDRFSAEMPDATLATLKIQPSEPRDSAVYFCASGPLAAFSGNTIYFGEGSWLTVV.

The chain has TRBV21-1 and TRBJ2-6; TRBD2 reflects the table's D call only, with no check against the DNA. TRBV21-1 is a pseudogene segment. The CDR3 runs 14 residues. CDR3 in DNA: TGTGCCAGCAGCAAATTGAGTGGGGCCAACGTCCTGACTTTC. Translating it yields CASSKLSGANVLTF.

The chain uses TRBV23-1 and TRBJ2-7, with a weak D call TRBD1 (5 bases). Being an ORF, TRBV23-1 has a function that is uncertain. The CDR3 has 15 amino acids. With 8 bases removed from V and 2 bases from J, the gap between germline ends came to 19 bases. The CDR3 DNA reads as TGCGCCAGCGGCCAGACAGTTTTTCCCCCCTACGAGCAGTACTTC. Its translation is CASGQTVFPPYEQYF.

This chain joins TRBV6-5 and TRBJ1-5; tentatively, D is TRBD1 (5 bases). The CDR3 has 12 amino acids. Looked up from germline, CDR1 is MNHEY and CDR2 is SVGAGI. Trimming pared 6 bases from V and 4 bases from J, leaving 7 bases between. As DNA, the CDR3 is TGTGCCAGCAGGGGGGGAAATCAGCCCCAGCATTTT. Translation: CASRGGNQPQHF.

The chain uses TRBV5-1 and TRBJ2-5; possibly TRBD2 for D (6 bases). This CDR3 contains 14 residues. V lost 2 bases to trimming and J lost 3 bases, with 11 bases between them. The V gene's germline CDR1 is SGHRS and CDR2 YFSETQ. CDR3 DNA: TGCGCCAGCAGCTTTAGCCCGGGGGAAGAGACCCAGTACTTC. Encoded protein: CASSFSPGEETQYF.

The rearrangement links TRBV6-1 to TRBJ1-1, with TRBD1 matching 7 bases. The CDR3 is 15 amino acids. In germline, CDR1 is MNHNS, CDR2 SASEGT. After removal of 2 bases from V and 1 base from J, the junction contained 4 bases not matched to a gene. Here the CDR3 DNA reads TGTGCCAGCAGTGAACTTTGGACAGGGAACACTGAAGCTTTCTTT. As protein: CASSELWTGNTEAFF.

The chain employs TRBV27 and TRBJ2-2; TRBD1 aligns across 7 bases. CDR1 MNHEY and CDR2 SMNVEV come from the germline V gene (reference sequence). V lost 6 bases, J lost 0 bases, and 4 bases stayed unmatched. This CDR3 comprises 15 residues. The DNA for the CDR3 is TGTGCCAGCAGAAGACAGGGAGCGAACACCGGGGAGCTGTTTTTT. Protein sequence: CASRRQGANTGELFF.

J is TRBJ1-5 and V is TRBV4-3; TRBD1 aligns across 9 bases. Germline values: CDR1 LGHNA, CDR2 YSLEER. This CDR3 has 16 residues. The trim removed 0 bases at V and 5 bases at J, leaving 5 bases unmatched. The CDR3 loop is CASSQDRQGDYQPQHF. In DNA form, the CDR3 reads TGCGCCAGCAGCCAAGATCGACAGGGGGATTATCAGCCCCAGCATTTT.

The rearrangement joins TRBV28 to TRBJ2-5; the D gene is possibly TRBD1 (5 bases). Germline CDR1 MDHEN, CDR2 SYDVKM. This CDR3 is built from 14 residues. Trimming removed 2 bases from V and 2 bases from J, with 9 bases in between. CDR3 in amino acids: CASSLMGQQETQYF. CDR3 coding DNA: TGTGCCAGCAGTTTAATGGGGCAGCAAGAGACCCAGTACTTC.

The chain couples TRBV7-2 to TRBJ2-2; 16 bases are a match to TRBD2. The CDR3 contains 16 residues. Germline V gene sequence: CDR1 SGHTA, CDR2 FQGNSA. J gave up 7 bases and V 4 bases, and 3 bases lay outside the gene matches. DNA for the CDR3: TGTGCCAGCAGCTCGGGACTAGCGGGAGGGGTCGGGGAGCTGTTTTTT. The encoded protein is CASSSGLAGGVGELFF.

This chain joins TRBV12-3 or TRBV12-4 and TRBJ1-6; no clear D. This CDR3 has 11 amino acids. Trimming took 6 bases from V and 7 from J, leaving 4 bases between them. CDR3 sequence (DNA): TGTGCCAGCAGCATCAATTCACCCCTCCACTTT. Protein sequence: CASSINSPLHF.

The chain's CDR3 is CASSQDRGLAHGEQFF. Here the CDR3 DNA reads TGCGCCAGCAGCCAAGATCGAGGACTAGCCCATGGGGAGCAGTTCTTC. The V call is TRBV4-3, the J call TRBJ2-1, with TRBD2 matching 8 bases. The CDR3 is made up of 16 amino acids. Germline trimming cut 0 bases from V and 10 bases from J; bases unmatched to any gene: 11. CDR1 and CDR2 (germline): LGHNA, YSLEER.

This chain connects TRBV5-1 to TRBJ2-1; TRBD2 matches 9 bases. With 2 bases clipped from V and 3 bases from J, the junction kept 6 bases outside the gene matches. Germline V gene sequence: CDR1 SGHRS, CDR2 YFSETQ. CDR3 length equals 16 residues. Here the CDR3 DNA reads TGCGCCAGCAGCTTTTCTAGCGGGATGGTCTACAATGAGCAGTTCTTC. As protein: CASSFSSGMVYNEQFF.

This rearrangement joins TRBV15 to TRBJ1-5; D remains unclear. Trimming took off 0 bases at V and 0 bases at J, with 12 bases between the two ends. The germline V gene encodes CDR1 LNHNV and CDR2 YYDKDF (reference sequence). The CDR3 is 17 residues long. The CDR3 DNA sequence: TGTGCCACCAGCAGAGAGATAGATCCGAATAGCAATCAGCCCCAGCATTTT. This encodes CATSREIDPNSNQPQHF. The whole variable domain, remainder taken from reference TRBV15 and TRBJ1-5, is DAMVIQNPRYQVTQFGKPVTLSCSQTLNHNVMYWYQQKSSQAPKLLFHYYDKDFNNEADTPDNFQSRRPNTSFCFLDIRSPGLGDTAMYLCATSREIDPNSNQPQHFGDGTRLSIL.

The chain is built from TRBV4-3 and TRBJ2-5; D is possibly TRBD2 (5 bases). Germline CDR1 reads LGHNA; CDR2 reads YSLEER. With 1 base removed from V and 1 base from J, the gap between germline ends came to 10 bases. The CDR3 spans 15 residues. This chain's CDR3 is CASSQGVGIQETQYF. In DNA, the CDR3 is TGCGCCAGCAGCCAAGGGGTCGGGATCCAAGAGACCCAGTACTTC.

This chain joins TRBV19 and TRBJ1-2; D uncertain. The ends were cut back, 0 bases at V and 6 bases at J, with 8 bases in the middle. This CDR3 region has 13 residues. Germline V gene sequence: CDR1 LNHDA, CDR2 SQIVND (reference sequence). The chain's CDR3 is CASSIETIDGYTF. The CDR3 nucleotides are TGTGCCAGTAGTATAGAGACTATCGATGGCTACACCTTC.

J is TRBJ2-1 and V is TRBV6-5; 11 positions agree with TRBD2. J lost 7 bases, V lost 6 bases, and 8 bases had no gene match. The germline gives CDR1 MNHEY, CDR2 SVGAGI. CDR3 length: 15 amino acids. CDR3 in amino acids: CASRPLAGVGNEQFF. The CDR3 nucleotides are TGTGCCAGCAGGCCACTAGCGGGAGTCGGGAATGAGCAGTTCTTC.

This chain connects TRBV4-1 to TRBJ1-5, with 9 bases fitting TRBD1. The CDR3 has 19 amino acids. Losses at the gene ends were 2 bases for V and 0 bases for J; bases not matched to a gene: 11. Germline V gene sequence: CDR1 MGHRA, CDR2 YSYEKL. For the CDR3, the DNA is TGCGCCAGCAGCCAATACCCGCCGGGACAGGGATATAGCAATCAGCCCCAGCATTTT. Amino acid sequence: CASSQYPPGQGYSNQPQHF.